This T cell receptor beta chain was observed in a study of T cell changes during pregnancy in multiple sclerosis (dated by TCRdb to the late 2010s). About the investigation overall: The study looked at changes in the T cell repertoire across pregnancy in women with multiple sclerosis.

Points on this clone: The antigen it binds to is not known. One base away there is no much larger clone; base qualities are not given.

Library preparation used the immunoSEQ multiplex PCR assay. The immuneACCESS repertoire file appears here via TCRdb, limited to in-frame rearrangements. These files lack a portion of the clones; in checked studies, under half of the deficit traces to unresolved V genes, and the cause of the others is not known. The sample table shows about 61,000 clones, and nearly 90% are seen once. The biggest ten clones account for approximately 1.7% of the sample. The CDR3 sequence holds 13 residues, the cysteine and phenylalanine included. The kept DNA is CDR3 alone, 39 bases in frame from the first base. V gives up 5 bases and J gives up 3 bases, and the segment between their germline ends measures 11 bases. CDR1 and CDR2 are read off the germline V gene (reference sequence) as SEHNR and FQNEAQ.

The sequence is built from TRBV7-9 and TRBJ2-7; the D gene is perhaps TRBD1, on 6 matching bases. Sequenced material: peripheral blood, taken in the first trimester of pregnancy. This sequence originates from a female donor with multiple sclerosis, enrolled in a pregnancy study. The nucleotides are TGTGCCAGCAGCCAAGGACAGCTCTACGAGCAGTACTTC. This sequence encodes CASSQGQLYEQYF.